This is a list of T cell receptor beta chains from one sample in a study of T cells after yellow fever vaccination. TCRdb fed the 5' RACE reads into MiXCR, producing one record per CDR3 protein. The sample has hundreds of thousands of distinct CDR3 sequences; 5.2% are singletons. Sequences were derived from CD4+ T cells sorted from PBMCs, sampled on the day of the yellow fever booster vaccination. The receptors were gathered from a man younger than 35 who received the YFV17D yellow fever vaccine. CDR3s include the opening cysteine and the closing phenylalanine or tryptophan. D genes are given only for firm matches. Size tells how often a clone was seen (once, few, many) or the class of an expanded clone, and some rows leave it out.

V	D	size	J	DNA	CDR3
TRBV20-1	-	few	TRBJ1-1	TGCTCCGACGGTTTACAGAACACTGAAGCTTTCTTT	CSDGLQNTEAFF
TRBV13	TRBD2	-	TRBJ2-1	TGTGCCAGCAGCCTCAAGAGGGGGACTAGCTCGGGTGAGCAGTTCTTC	CASSLKRGTSSGEQFF
TRBV6-5	-	-	TRBJ2-6	TGTGCCAGCAGTTTAGGGGGGTTAGGGGCCAACGTCCTGACTTTC	CASSLGGLGANVLTF
TRBV6-2/TRBV6-3	TRBD1	many	TRBJ2-2	TGTGCCAGCAGTTCAAGACAGGGCACCGGGGAGCTGTTTTTT	CASSSRQGTGELFF
TRBV6-6	TRBD1	few	TRBJ1-3	TGTGCCAGCAGCCGGGACAGGGGGTCTGGAAACACCATATATTTT	CASSRDRGSGNTIYF
TRBV7-7	-	-	TRBJ2-5	TGTGCCAGCAGCCGTTACGGGGGATCCTACCAAGAGACCCAGTACTTC	CASSRYGGSYQETQYF
TRBV27	-	many	TRBJ2-1	TGTGCCAGCAGTCTCCTTGGGGGAGGTGAGCAGTTCTTC	CASSLLGGGEQFF
TRBV5-1	-	-	TRBJ1-2	TGCGCCAGCAGCTCCCTTTTGGGGATGGACTATGGCTACACCTTC	CASSSLLGMDYGYTF
TRBV29-1	-	many	TRBJ1-1	TGCAGCGCCCCGACAGAAGACACTGAAGCTTTCTTT	CSAPTEDTEAFF
TRBV7-2	-	few	TRBJ2-4	TGTGCCAGCAGCTCTCAACAGGGTGGTATTCAGTACTTC	CASSSQQGGIQYF
TRBV25-1	-	many	TRBJ2-2	TGTGCCAGCAGTGTCCGTGGGAACACCGGGGAGCTGTTTTTT	CASSVRGNTGELFF
TRBV2	-	-	TRBJ1-6	TGTGCCAGCTCAACGTTGGGTCGGTGGAATTCACCCCTCCACTTT	CASSTLGRWNSPLHF
TRBV12-5	-	few	TRBJ2-1	TGTGCTAGTGGTTCCTTCCTTCTGGATGAGCAGTTCTTC	CASGSFLLDEQFF
TRBV7-2	-	-	TRBJ1-5	TGTGCCAGCAGCCCCCCCCCTTCGGGTCAGCCCCAGCATTTT	CASSPPPSGQPQHF
TRBV30	-	-	TRBJ2-3	TGTGCTTTCAATTTGGGTCCGAGGGCCCGGGGGACGCAGTATTTT	CAFNLGPRARGTQYF
TRBV28	TRBD1	-	TRBJ2-1	TGTGCCAGCAGTCAAACCGGAACAGGGGGCAATGAGCAGTTCTTC	CASSQTGTGGNEQFF
TRBV3-1	-	-	TRBJ2-1	TGTGCCAGCAGCCACCCCCAACTTGAGCAGTTCTTC	CASSHPQLEQFF
TRBV28	-	few	TRBJ2-3	TGTGCCAGCAGGACCTCCAAGGCTTCCACAGATACGCAGTATTTT	CASRTSKASTDTQYF
TRBV6-6	-	few	TRBJ2-3	TGTGCCAGCAGACTAGGGGCCACAGATACGCAGTATTTT	CASRLGATDTQYF
TRBV5-4	-	-	TRBJ2-1	TGTGCCAGCAGCCCCGTGGGGGGGGGCCGATATGAGCAGTTCTTC	CASSPVGGGRYEQFF
TRBV9	TRBD2	few	TRBJ2-1	TGTGCCAGCAGCCCAGTGGGGGGGAATTACAATGAGCAGTTCTTC	CASSPVGGNYNEQFF
TRBV30	-	few	TRBJ1-1	TGTGCCTGGACCGGACAGCCGAACACTGAAGCTTTCTTT	CAWTGQPNTEAFF
TRBV15	TRBD1	few	TRBJ1-2	TGTGCCACCAGCACTGACCGTACAGGGGCCGGAGGCTACACCTTC	CATSTDRTGAGGYTF
TRBV7-2	TRBD2	many	TRBJ2-5	TGTGCCAGCAGCTTAGGGGTGGCGGGGGGCCTTTCTGAGACCCAGTACTTC	CASSLGVAGGLSETQYF
TRBV12-5	-	few	TRBJ2-3	TGTGCTAGTGGTTTGTTCCGGGGGCAGGTCACAGATACGCAGTATTTT	CASGLFRGQVTDTQYF
TRBV4-2	-	many	TRBJ2-3	TGTGCCAGCAGCCAAGATGTTAGGGTCGCAGATACGCAGTATTTT	CASSQDVRVADTQYF
TRBV7-8	-	-	TRBJ2-4	TGTGCCAGCAGCTCGAGCCGGGGTTTGGAAAACATTCAGTACTTC	CASSSSRGLENIQYF
TRBV7-9	-	few	TRBJ2-6	TGTGCCAGCAGCTTACCCGGATTGAGCGTCCTGACTTTC	CASSLPGLSVLTF
TRBV12-3/TRBV12-4	-	-	TRBJ1-5	TGTGCCAGCAGTTTACCACGGGGGGATCGTCAGCCCCAGCATTTT	CASSLPRGDRQPQHF
TRBV5-1	-	-	TRBJ2-5	TGCGCCAGCAGCTCCGGTGGGAGATACGAGACCCAGTACTTC	CASSSGGRYETQYF
TRBV20-1	TRBD1	-	TRBJ2-1	TGCAGTGCTAGCCTTCCGGGACAGGGCTACAATGAGCAGTTCTTC	CSASLPGQGYNEQFF
TRBV27	TRBD1	many	TRBJ1-5	TGTGCCAGCAGTTTCCGCGACAGGGCCCATCAGCCCCAGCATTTT	CASSFRDRAHQPQHF
TRBV5-1	TRBD1	many	TRBJ1-5	TGCGCCAGCAGCGCAAATCAGGGGGAGCCCCAGCATTTT	CASSANQGEPQHF
TRBV10-3	TRBD2	-	TRBJ2-2	TGTGCCACTGGTCGGGGGGGAACCGGGGAGCTGTTTTTT	CATGRGGTGELFF
TRBV6-5	-	few	TRBJ1-2	TGTGCCAGCAGTCTATCTCGGACAGACTTCTATGGCTACACCTTC	CASSLSRTDFYGYTF
TRBV7-2	-	many	TRBJ2-3	TGTGCCAGCAGCTCGCTTTACAGGGTACATACGCAGTATTTT	CASSSLYRVHTQYF
TRBV25-1	-	many	TRBJ2-6	TGTGCCAGCAGGACTTCTGGGGCCAACGTCCTGACTTTC	CASRTSGANVLTF
TRBV9	-	few	TRBJ2-1	TGTGCCAGCAGCGTGAGTACGACTAGTCTCGATGAGCAGTTCTTC	CASSVSTTSLDEQFF
TRBV5-5	-	-	TRBJ1-5	TGTGCCAGCAGCGTGATGTCAGGGGCCTCCAATCAGCCCCAGCATTTT	CASSVMSGASNQPQHF
TRBV7-2	-	-	TRBJ1-2	TGTGCCAGCAGCTTAGACGGGGGGCTCTATGGCTACACCTTC	CASSLDGGLYGYTF
TRBV6-1	-	many	TRBJ1-1	TGTGCCAGCAGTGAAGACCCGAACACTGAAGCTTTCTTT	CASSEDPNTEAFF
TRBV5-1	-	few	TRBJ2-3	TGCGCCAGCAAGACGGGGCTGGGAGATACGCAGTATTTT	CASKTGLGDTQYF
TRBV2	-	many	TRBJ1-3	TGTGCCAGCAGTGAAAGGCCCCCTTTTCTCCGCTCTGGAAACACCATATATTTT	CASSERPPFLRSGNTIYF
TRBV12-3/TRBV12-4	-	many	TRBJ2-2	TGTGCCAGCAGTTTCTTCGCGTACGCGAACACCGGGGAGCTGTTTTTT	CASSFFAYANTGELFF
TRBV5-1	TRBD2	-	TRBJ2-1	TGCGCCAGCAGCTCCCTATCGGGCGGGGGGCCTGGTGAGCAGTTCTTC	CASSSLSGGGPGEQFF
TRBV7-2	TRBD1	many	TRBJ1-4	TGTGCCAGCAGCCCAGGACAGGGGGGAAAACTGTTTTTT	CASSPGQGGKLFF
TRBV20-1	-	few	TRBJ2-3	TGCAGTGCTAGTGACCCGGCCACAGATACGCAGTATTTT	CSASDPATDTQYF
TRBV6-2/TRBV6-3	TRBD2	few	TRBJ2-3	TGTGCCAGCACCCGACTAGCGGGGTTGAGGGATACGCAGTATTTT	CASTRLAGLRDTQYF
TRBV7-2	TRBD2	many	TRBJ2-5	TGTGCCAGCAGCGGCCAAGCGGGGGGCCTGGAGACCCAGTACTTC	CASSGQAGGLETQYF
TRBV20-1	TRBD1	many	TRBJ1-2	TGCAGTGCTAGAGTTACAGGGGGCGGCTATGGCTACACCTTC	CSARVTGGGYGYTF
TRBV5-8	-	many	TRBJ2-2	TGTGCCAGCAGCTTCTTGACTACCGGGGAGCTGTTTTTT	CASSFLTTGELFF
TRBV6-6	-	-	TRBJ2-3	TGTGCCAGCAGTTACCGGTACACAGATACGCAGTATTTT	CASSYRYTDTQYF
TRBV5-1	-	-	TRBJ2-2	TGCGCCAGCAGCTTGATCCAGCAAGGGCCCGGGGAGCTGTTTTTT	CASSLIQQGPGELFF
TRBV3-1	TRBD2	many	TRBJ2-1	TGTGCCAGCAGCCTAGCGGGGAACTACAATGAGCAGTTCTTC	CASSLAGNYNEQFF
TRBV3-2	-	few	TRBJ2-3	TGTGCCAGCAGCCCCCCCAAGGGGACATACACAGATACGCAGTATTTT	CASSPPKGTYTDTQYF
TRBV9	-	few	TRBJ2-7	TGTGCCAGCAGCGTAGTGCCGGCCCACGAGCAGTACTTC	CASSVVPAHEQYF
TRBV24-1	-	many	TRBJ2-1	TGTGCCACCAGTGATACTTACTCCTACAATGAGCAGTTCTTC	CATSDTYSYNEQFF
TRBV7-2	-	-	TRBJ1-6	TGTGCCAGCAGCCTATACATTCAGGGAGATAATTCACCCCTCCACTTT	CASSLYIQGDNSPLHF